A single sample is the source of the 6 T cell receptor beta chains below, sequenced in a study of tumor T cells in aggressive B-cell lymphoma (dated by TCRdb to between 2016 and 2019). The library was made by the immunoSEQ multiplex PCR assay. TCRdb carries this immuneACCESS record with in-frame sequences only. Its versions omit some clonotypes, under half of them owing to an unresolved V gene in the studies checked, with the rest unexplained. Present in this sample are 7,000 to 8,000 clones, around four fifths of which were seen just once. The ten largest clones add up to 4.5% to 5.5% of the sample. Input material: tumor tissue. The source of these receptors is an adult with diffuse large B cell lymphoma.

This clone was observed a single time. The CDR3 reads CASSFWIAGANEQFF. CDR3 coding DNA: TGTGCCAGCAGTTTTTGGATAGCGGGAGCCAATGAGCAGTTCTTC. V gene TRBV27 combines with J gene TRBJ2-1, with 9 bases aligning to TRBD2. Germline loops: CDR1 MNHEY, CDR2 SMNVEV (reference sequence). CDR3 size: 15 residues. With V trimmed by 3 bases and J by 6 bases, 6 bases remained unmatched.

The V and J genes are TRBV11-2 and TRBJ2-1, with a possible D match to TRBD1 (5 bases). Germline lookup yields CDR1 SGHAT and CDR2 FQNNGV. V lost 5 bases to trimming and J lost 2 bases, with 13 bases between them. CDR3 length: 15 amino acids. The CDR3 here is CASSVQGSAYNEQFF. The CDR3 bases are TGTGCCAGCAGCGTCCAGGGAAGCGCCTACAATGAGCAGTTCTTC. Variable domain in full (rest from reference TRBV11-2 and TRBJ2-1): EAGVAQSPRYKIIEKRQSVAFWCNPISGHATLYWYQQILGQGPKLLIQFQNNGVVDDSQLPKDRFSAERLKGVDSTLKIQPAKLEDSAVYLCASSVQGSAYNEQFFGPGTRLTVL.

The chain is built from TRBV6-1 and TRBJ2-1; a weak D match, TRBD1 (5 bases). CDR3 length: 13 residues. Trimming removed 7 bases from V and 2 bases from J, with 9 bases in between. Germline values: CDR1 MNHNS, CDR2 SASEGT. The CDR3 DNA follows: TGTGCCAGCAAGCAGGGAACCTACAATGAGCAGTTCTTC. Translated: CASKQGTYNEQFF.

The CDR3 protein is CASSPRDGPTSYEQYF. The CDR3 nucleotides read TGTGCCAGCAGTCCGCGGGACGGCCCAACTTCCTACGAGCAGTACTTC. This chain uses TRBV28 with TRBJ2-7; weak D call: TRBD2 (6 bases). Germline CDR1 reads MDHEN; CDR2 reads SYDVKM. V lost 5 bases to trimming and J lost 1 base, with 18 bases between them. This CDR3 has 16 amino acids.

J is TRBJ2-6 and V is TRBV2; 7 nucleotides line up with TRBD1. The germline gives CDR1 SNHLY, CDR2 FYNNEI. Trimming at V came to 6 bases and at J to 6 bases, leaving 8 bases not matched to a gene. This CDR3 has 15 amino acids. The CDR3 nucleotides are TGTGCCAGCAGGACCGACAGGGCTCAGGCCAACGTCCTGACTTTC. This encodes CASRTDRAQANVLTF.

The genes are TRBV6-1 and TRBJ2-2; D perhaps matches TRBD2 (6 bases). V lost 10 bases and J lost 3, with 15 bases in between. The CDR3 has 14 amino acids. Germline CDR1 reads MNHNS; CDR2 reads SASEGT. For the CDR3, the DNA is TGTGCCACCGTATGGGAGGTTTACACCGGGGAGCTGTTTTTT. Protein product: CATVWEVYTGELFF.